The text below deals with one T cell receptor beta chain. This clonotype was seen many times. It has no known antigen specificity. One base away there is no much larger clone; base qualities are not given. The data originate from a study of neurological immune-mediated disorders (dated by TCRdb to the late 2010s). About the investigation overall: Among the approximately 35 multiple sclerosis patients, approximately 30 had relapsing-remitting MS and 3 had secondary progressive MS. Peripheral blood TCR-beta repertoires from HTLV-I-associated myelopathy (HAM/TSP) patients, multiple sclerosis patients and healthy controls were compared by UMI-based sequencing. The roughly 100 TCR-beta libraries covered PBMC samples along with longitudinal samples, technical triplicates, and paired sorted CD4+ and CD8+ T-cell subsets. The cohort comprised approximately 67 subjects: 14 HAM/TSP patients, 34 multiple sclerosis patients and approximately 20 healthy controls.

For the unsorted PBMC libraries, 2 million PBMCs were stored in RNAlater at -80 degrees C until RNA extraction and were used to generate the libraries. Multiple sclerosis patients were enrolled in a US clinical protocol under which disease progression was evaluated by magnetic resonance imaging. PBMCs were separated from peripheral blood using Ficoll-Hypaque density gradient centrifugation and then cryopreserved in liquid nitrogen. Overall study outcomes, separate from this receptor: No identical CDR3 amino acid sequences were shared among expanded clones across subjects, suggesting private TCR-beta repertoires in all groups. In a phylogenetic analysis, the repertoires of 18 out of 34 MS patients fell into a single cluster of related CDR3 sequences, pointing to a possible signature at the repertoire level. The MS cluster was not associated with any clinical or MRI features, and the authors stated that larger cohorts are needed. TCR clonal expansion was highest in HAM/TSP patients and lowest in MS patients, with MS patients falling below even healthy controls.

To synthesize cDNA, template-switch 5'RACE was performed with a primer carrying a 10-nucleotide random unique molecular identifier so that each TCR transcript was tagged. Every sequencing run yielded over 180 million TCR-beta sequences covering 15-18 subjects. The RNeasy kit was used for extraction of total RNA. TCR-beta VDJ regions were amplified with primers for the TCR constant region and the 5'RACE anchor, using the KAPA Real-time Library Amplification kit. A first PCR added sample indexes and Illumina adaptors, and a second PCR then raised library yield. After Ampure bead purification, the roughly 650 bp TCR product was size-selected on a 2% E-gel SizeSelection system. Before pooling, library quality was checked on a Bioanalyzer, concentration was measured with Qubit, and libraries were quantified with the Kapa Library Quantification kit. Paired-end 2 x 150 bp sequencing of the libraries was performed on an Illumina HiSeq 2500. To increase sequence diversity, about 25-31% phiX was spiked into each library pool. The paper's data handling went like this. Quality-filtered reads were processed with the UMI-based MiGEC pipeline, and over 80% of raw TCR sequences were removed by the MiGEC pipeline during error correction. VDJ genes were aligned to IMGT germline references, and clonotypes were defined by unique CDR3 amino acid sequence plus V-J genes. Clonal expansion, Shannon diversity and CDR3 relatedness were evaluated with VDJtools (CalcPairwiseDistances, ClusterSamples), while phylogenetic trees were built in CLCbio workbench. Clones with at least 8 unique UMIs were defined as expanded, with this threshold being based on coefficient-of-variation modelling across technical triplicates. The public reads were run again by TCRdb, first through fastp at Q25 and then through MiXCR, and only productive beta chains were kept. Rows are combined by CDR3 protein, so each entry shows the most common genes and DNA. The V and J calls and clone size are TCRdb's, not the authors'. The sample table shows 85,000 to 90,000 distinct CDR3 sequences, and 3% to 4.5% are seen once. Of the sample, approximately 2.9% falls within the top ten clones.

The cysteine opens and the phenylalanine closes a CDR3 of 14 amino acids. Just the 42-base CDR3 DNA is kept, in frame starting at base 1. CDR1 DFQATT and CDR2 SNEGSKA are derived from the germline V gene (reference sequence). Here V drops 2 bases and J drops 8 bases, and the junction holds 9 bases not matched to any gene. The clonotype was recovered from a woman aged 50 to 65 with multiple sclerosis. Material: PBMCs. This chain is built from TRBV20-1 and TRBJ1-3, with 7 bases aligning to TRBD1. The DNA sequence is TGCAGTGCTAGAAAGGGGGCGGACGGTGACACCATATATTTT. Protein translation: CSARKGADGDTIYF.